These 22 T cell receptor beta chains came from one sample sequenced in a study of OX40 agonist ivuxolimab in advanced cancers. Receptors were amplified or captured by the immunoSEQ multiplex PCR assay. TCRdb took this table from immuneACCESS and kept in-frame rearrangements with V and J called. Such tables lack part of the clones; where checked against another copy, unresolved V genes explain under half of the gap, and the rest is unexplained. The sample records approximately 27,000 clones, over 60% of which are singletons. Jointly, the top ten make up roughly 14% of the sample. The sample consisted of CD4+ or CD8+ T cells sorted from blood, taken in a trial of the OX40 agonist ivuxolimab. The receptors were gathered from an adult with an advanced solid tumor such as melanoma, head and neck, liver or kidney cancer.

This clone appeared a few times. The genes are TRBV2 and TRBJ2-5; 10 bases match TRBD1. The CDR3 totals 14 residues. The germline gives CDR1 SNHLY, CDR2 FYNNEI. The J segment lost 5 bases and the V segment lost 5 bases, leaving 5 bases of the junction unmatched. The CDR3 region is CASSQDRGMETQYF. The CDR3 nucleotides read TGTGCCAGCAGTCAGGACAGGGGGATGGAGACCCAGTACTTC.

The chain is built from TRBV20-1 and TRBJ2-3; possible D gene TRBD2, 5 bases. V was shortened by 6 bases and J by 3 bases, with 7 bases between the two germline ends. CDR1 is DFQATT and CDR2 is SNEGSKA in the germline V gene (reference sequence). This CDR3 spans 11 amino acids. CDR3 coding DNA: TGCAGTGCGTGGAGGACAGATACGCAGTATTTT. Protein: CSAWRTDTQYF.

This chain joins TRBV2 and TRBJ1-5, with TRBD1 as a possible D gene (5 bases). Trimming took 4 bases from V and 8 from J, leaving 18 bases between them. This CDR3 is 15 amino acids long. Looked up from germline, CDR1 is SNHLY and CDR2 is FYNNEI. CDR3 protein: CASSVPDSTLKPQHF. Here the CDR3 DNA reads TGTGCCAGCAGTGTTCCCGACAGTACCCTTAAGCCCCAGCATTTT.

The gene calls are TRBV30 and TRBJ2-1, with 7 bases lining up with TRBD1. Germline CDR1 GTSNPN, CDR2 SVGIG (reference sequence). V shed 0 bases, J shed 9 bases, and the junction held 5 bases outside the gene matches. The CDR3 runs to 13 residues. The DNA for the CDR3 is TGTGCCTGGAGTGTAGGGGGCCGGAGTGAGCAGTTCTTC. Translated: CAWSVGGRSEQFF. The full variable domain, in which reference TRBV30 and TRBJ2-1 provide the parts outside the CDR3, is SQTIHQWPATLVQPVGSPLSLECTVEGTSNPNLYWYRQAAGRGLQLLFYSVGIGQISSEVPQNLSASRPQDRQFILSSKKLLLSDSGFYLCAWSVGGRSEQFFGPGTRLTVL.

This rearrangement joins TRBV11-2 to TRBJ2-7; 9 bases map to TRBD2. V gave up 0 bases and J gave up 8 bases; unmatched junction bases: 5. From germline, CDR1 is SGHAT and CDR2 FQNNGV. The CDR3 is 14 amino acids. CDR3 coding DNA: TGTGCCAGCAGCTTAGAACCCAGCGGGGGGAAGCAGTACTTC. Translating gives CASSLEPSGGKQYF.

The CDR3 reads CASSLGVPPLHF. The CDR3 DNA reads TGCGCCAGCAGCTTGGGGGTTCCACCCCTCCACTTT. The J gene is TRBJ1-6, the V gene TRBV5-1; D gene ambiguous. V was shortened by 0 bases and J by 11 bases, with 6 bases between the two germline ends. Germline V lookup: CDR1 SGHRS, CDR2 YFSETQ. The CDR3 length is 12 residues.

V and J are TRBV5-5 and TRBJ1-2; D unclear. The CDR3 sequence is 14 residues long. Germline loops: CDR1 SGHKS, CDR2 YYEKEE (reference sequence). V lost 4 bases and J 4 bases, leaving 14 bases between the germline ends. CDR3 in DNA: TGTGCCAGCAGCGTATCGGGCACCCTCTATGGCTACACCTTC. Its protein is CASSVSGTLYGYTF.

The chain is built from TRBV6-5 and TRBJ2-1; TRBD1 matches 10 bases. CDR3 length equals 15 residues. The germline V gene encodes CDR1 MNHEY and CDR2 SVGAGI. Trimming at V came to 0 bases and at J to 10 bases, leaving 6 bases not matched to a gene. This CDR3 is CASSYSTGGLSEQFF. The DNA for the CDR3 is TGTGCCAGCAGTTACTCGACAGGGGGCTTAAGCGAGCAGTTCTTC.

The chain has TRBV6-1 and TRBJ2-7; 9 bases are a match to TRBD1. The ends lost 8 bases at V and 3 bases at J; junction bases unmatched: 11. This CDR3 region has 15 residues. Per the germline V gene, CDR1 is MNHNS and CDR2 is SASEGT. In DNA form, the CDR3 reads TGTGCCAGCCATGCCCCGGGACAGGGCCTCTACGAGCAGTACTTC. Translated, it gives CASHAPGQGLYEQYF.

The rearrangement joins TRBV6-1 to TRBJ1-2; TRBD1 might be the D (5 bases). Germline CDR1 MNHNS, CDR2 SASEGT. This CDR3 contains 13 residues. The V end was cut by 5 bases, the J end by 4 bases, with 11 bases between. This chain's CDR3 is CASSTQDRYGYTF. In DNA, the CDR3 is TGTGCCAGCAGTACACAGGACCGCTATGGCTACACCTTC.

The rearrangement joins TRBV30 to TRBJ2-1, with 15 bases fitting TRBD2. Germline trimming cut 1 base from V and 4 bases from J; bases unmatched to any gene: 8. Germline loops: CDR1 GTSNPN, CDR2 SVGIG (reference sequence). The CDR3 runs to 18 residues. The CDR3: CAWSDGLAGGPAYNEQFF. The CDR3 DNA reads TGTGCCTGGAGTGACGGACTAGCGGGGGGGCCAGCGTACAATGAGCAGTTCTTC.

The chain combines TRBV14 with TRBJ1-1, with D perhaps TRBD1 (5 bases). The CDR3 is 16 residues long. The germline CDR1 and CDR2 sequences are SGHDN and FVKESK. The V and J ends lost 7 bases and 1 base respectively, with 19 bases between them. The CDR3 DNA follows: TGTGCCAGCACCAGAAGGAGGGGATCGGGGAACACTGAAGCTTTCTTT. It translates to CASTRRRGSGNTEAFF. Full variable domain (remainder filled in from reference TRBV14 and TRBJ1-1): EAGVTQFPSHSVIEKGQTVTLRCDPISGHDNLYWYRRVMGKEIKFLLHFVKESKQDESGMPNNRFLAERTGGTYSTLKVQPAELEDSGVYFCASTRRRGSGNTEAFFGQGTRLTVV.

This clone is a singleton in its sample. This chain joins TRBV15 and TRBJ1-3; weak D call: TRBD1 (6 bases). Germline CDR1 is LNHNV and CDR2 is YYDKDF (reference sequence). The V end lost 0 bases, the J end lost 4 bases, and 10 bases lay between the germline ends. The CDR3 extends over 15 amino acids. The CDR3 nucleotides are TGTGCCACCAGCAGAGATCGGGGGCTCGGAAACACCATATATTTT. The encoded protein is CATSRDRGLGNTIYF.

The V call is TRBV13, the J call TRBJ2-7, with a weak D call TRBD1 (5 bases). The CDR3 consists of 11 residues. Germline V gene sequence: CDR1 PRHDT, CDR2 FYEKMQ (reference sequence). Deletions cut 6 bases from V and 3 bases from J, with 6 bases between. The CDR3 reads CASSQGYEQYF. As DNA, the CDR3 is TGTGCCAGCAGTCAGGGCTACGAGCAGTACTTC.

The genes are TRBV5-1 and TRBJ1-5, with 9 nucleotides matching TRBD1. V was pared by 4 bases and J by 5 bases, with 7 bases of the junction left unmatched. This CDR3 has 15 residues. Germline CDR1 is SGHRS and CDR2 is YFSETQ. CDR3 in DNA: TGCGCCAGCAGCGTGGGGACAGGGCTGGATCAGCCCCAGCATTTT. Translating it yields CASSVGTGLDQPQHF.

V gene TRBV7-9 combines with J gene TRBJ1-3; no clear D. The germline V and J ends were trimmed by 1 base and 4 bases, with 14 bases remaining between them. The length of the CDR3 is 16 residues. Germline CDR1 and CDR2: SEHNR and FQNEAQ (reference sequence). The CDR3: CASSLVWSAGGNTIYF. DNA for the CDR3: TGTGCCAGCAGCTTAGTCTGGTCGGCAGGAGGAAACACCATATATTTT.

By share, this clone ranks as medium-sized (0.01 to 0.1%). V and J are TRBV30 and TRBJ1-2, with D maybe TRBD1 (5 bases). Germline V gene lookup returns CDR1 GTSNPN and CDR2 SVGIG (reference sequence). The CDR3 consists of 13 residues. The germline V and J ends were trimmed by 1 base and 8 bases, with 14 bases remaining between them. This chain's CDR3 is CAWSGGRGRGYTF. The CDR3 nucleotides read TGTGCCTGGAGTGGAGGTAGGGGCAGAGGCTACACCTTC.

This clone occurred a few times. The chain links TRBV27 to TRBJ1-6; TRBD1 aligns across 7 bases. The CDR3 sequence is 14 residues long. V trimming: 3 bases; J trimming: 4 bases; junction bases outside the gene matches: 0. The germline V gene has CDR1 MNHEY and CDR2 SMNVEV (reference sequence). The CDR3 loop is CASSLGQYNSPLHF. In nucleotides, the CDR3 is TGTGCCAGCAGTTTGGGACAGTATAATTCACCCCTCCACTTT.

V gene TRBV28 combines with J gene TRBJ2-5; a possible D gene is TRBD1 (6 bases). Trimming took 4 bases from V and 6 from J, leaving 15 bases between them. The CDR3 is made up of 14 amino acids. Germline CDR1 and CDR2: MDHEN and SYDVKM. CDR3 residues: CASSSSGTSQTQYF. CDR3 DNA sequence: TGTGCCAGCAGTTCCTCCGGGACATCGCAGACCCAGTACTTC.

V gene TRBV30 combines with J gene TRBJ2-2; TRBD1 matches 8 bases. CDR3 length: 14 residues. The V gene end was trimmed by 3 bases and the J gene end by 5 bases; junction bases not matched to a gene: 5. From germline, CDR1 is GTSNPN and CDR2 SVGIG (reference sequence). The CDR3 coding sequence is TGTGCCTGGAGCGGGACAGGATGGACCGGGGAGCTGTTTTTT. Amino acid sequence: CAWSGTGWTGELFF. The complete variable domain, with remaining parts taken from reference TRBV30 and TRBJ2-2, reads SQTIHQWPATLVQPVGSPLSLECTVEGTSNPNLYWYRQAAGRGLQLLFYSVGIGQISSEVPQNLSASRPQDRQFILSSKKLLLSDSGFYLCAWSGTGWTGELFFGEGSRLTVL.

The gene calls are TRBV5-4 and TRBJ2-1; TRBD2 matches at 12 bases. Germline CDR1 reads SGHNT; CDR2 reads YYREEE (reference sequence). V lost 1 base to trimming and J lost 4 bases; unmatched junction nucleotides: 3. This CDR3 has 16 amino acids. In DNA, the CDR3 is TGTGCCAGCAGCTTGCCCCTAGCGGGGGGGTACAATGAGCAGTTCTTC. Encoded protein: CASSLPLAGGYNEQFF.

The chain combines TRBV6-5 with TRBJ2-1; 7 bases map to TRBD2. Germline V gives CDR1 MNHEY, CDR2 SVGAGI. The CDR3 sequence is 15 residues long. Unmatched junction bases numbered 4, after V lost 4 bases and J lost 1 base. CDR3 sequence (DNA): TGTGCCAGCAGTTCCGGACTAGAATCCTACAATGAGCAGTTCTTC. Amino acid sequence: CASSSGLESYNEQFF.